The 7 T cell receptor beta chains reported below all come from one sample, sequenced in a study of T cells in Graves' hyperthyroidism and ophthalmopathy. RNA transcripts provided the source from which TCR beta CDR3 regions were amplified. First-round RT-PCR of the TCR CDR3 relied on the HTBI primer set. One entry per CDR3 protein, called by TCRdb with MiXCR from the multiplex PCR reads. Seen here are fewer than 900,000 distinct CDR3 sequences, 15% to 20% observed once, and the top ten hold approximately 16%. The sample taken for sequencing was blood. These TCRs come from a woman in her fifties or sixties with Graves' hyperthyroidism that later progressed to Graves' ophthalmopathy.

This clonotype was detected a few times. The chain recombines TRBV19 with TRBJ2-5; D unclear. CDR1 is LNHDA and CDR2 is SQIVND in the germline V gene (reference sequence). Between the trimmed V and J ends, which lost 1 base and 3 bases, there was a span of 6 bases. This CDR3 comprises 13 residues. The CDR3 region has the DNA TGTGCCAGTAGTATAGGACGGAAAGAGACCCAGTACTTC. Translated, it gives CASSIGRKETQYF.

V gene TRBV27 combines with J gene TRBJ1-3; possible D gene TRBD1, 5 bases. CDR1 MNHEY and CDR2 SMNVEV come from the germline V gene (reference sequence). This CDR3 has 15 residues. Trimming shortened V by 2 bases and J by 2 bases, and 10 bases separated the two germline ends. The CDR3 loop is CASSLGGLTGNTIYF. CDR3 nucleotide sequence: TGTGCCAGCAGTTTAGGGGGATTAACTGGAAACACCATATATTTT.

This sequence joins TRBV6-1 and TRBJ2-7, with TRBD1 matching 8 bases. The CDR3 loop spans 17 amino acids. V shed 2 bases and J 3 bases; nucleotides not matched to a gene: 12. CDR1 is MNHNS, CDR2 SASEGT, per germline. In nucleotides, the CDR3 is TGTGCCAGCAGTGAAAAGGTCATGGGGGACAGGCGCTACGAGCAGTACTTC. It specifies CASSEKVMGDRRYEQYF.

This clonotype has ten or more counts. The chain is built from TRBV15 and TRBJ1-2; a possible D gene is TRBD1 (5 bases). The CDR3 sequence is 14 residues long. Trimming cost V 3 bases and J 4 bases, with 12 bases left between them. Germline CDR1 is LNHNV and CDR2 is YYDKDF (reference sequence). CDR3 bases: TGTGCCACCAGCAGGCACGAGGGGAGCTATGGCTACACCTTC. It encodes CATSRHEGSYGYTF.

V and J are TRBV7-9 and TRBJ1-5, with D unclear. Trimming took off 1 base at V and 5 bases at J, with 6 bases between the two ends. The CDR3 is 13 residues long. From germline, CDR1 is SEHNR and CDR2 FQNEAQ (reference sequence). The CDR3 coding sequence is TGTGCCAGCAGCTTAGAAAAGGATCAGCCCCAGCATTTT. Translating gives CASSLEKDQPQHF.

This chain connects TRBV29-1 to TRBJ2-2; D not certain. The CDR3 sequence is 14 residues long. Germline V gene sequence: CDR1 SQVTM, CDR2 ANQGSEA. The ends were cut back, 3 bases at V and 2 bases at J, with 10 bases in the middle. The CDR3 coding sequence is TGCAGCGTTGATGGGGTCGAAAACACCGGGGAGCTGTTTTTT. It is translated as CSVDGVENTGELFF.

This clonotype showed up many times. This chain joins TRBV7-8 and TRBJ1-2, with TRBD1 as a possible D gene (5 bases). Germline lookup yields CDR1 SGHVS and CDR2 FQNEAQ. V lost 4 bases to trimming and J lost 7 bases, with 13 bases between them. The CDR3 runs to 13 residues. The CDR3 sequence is CASSSGGYSGYTF. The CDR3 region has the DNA TGTGCCAGCAGCTCTGGGGGGTATTCTGGCTACACCTTC. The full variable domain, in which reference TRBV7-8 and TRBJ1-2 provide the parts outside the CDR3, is GAGVSQSPRYKVAKRGQDVALRCDPISGHVSLFWYQQALGQGPEFLTYFQNEAQLDKSGLPSDRFFAERPEGSVSTLKIQRTQQEDSAVYLCASSSGGYSGYTFGSGTRLTVV.